A single sample gave rise to the 16 T cell receptor beta chains below, sequenced in a study of radiation and T cells in renal cell carcinoma (dated by TCRdb to 2018 to 2021). In the paper's terms, the time point label means: baseline pretreatment blood. The sample's treatment or condition, from its label and the paper: 15 Gy SBRT to primary tumor, nephrectomy 4 weeks later. The method behind the library was the immunoSEQ multiplex PCR assay. The clones in this table, taken by TCRdb from immuneACCESS, are in-frame only. Not every clone is retained; where verified, under half of the shortfall comes from an unresolved V gene, and the cause of the rest is unknown. The sample table lists some 120,000 clones, around 83% of them with a count of one. The top ten constitute approximately 3% of the sample. The material was blood, obtained from a patient whose treatment included radiotherapy and nephrectomy. The receptors were gathered from a woman aged 55-69 years with renal cell carcinoma.

J is TRBJ1-1 and V is TRBV27; 9 bases agree with TRBD1. Looked up from germline, CDR1 is MNHEY and CDR2 is SMNVEV (reference sequence). The CDR3 runs to 17 residues. With V trimmed by 5 bases and J by 4 bases, 14 bases remained unmatched. Here the CDR3 DNA reads TGTGCCAGCAGTGGGGACAGGGAGAGGGTCGGTACCACTGAAGCTTTCTTT. Residues: CASSGDRERVGTTEAFF.

V gene TRBV9 combines with J gene TRBJ1-2, with a tentative D call TRBD1 (6 bases). Germline V lookup: CDR1 SGDLS, CDR2 YYNGEE. Trimming removed 7 bases at V and 3 bases at J, with 16 bases between. The CDR3 spans 14 residues. CDR3 in amino acids: CASFPVGGDYGYTF. The CDR3 DNA reads as TGTGCCAGCTTCCCAGTCGGGGGCGACTATGGCTACACCTTC.

CDR3: CASSPQGNEQFF. The CDR3 region has the DNA TGTGCCAGCAGTCCACAGGGAAATGAGCAGTTCTTC. The chain recombines TRBV6-5 with TRBJ2-1, with D maybe TRBD1 (6 bases). This CDR3 spans 12 amino acids. V lost 5 bases and J lost 7, with 9 bases in between. The germline gives CDR1 MNHEY, CDR2 SVGAGI.

CDR3 in DNA: TGTGCCAGCAGTGGATACAGGGGAACTAATGAAAAACTGTTTTTT. It codes for CASSGYRGTNEKLFF. The chain combines TRBV6-6 with TRBJ1-4; TRBD1 aligns across 7 bases. The CDR3 runs to 15 residues. CDR1 and CDR2 from the germline V gene are MNHNY and SVGAGI (reference sequence). The V segment lost 5 bases and the J segment 1 base; nucleotides outside the gene matches: 4.

This chain connects TRBV28 to TRBJ2-7; D uncertain. The V end was cut by 8 bases, the J end by 2 bases, with 10 bases between. The CDR3 is 12 residues long. Germline values: CDR1 MDHEN, CDR2 SYDVKM. The CDR3 sequence: CASFRWTYEQYF. The CDR3 bases are TGTGCCAGCTTTAGATGGACCTACGAGCAGTACTTC. The complete variable domain, with remaining parts taken from reference TRBV28 and TRBJ2-7, reads DVKVTQSSRYLVKRTGEKVFLECVQDMDHENMFWYRQDPGLGLRLIYFSYDVKMKEKGDIPEGYSVSREKKERFSLILESASTNQTSMYLCASFRWTYEQYFGPGTRLTVT.

The J gene is TRBJ1-2, the V gene TRBV28, with 10 bases fitting TRBD1. Losses at the gene ends were 6 bases for V and 4 bases for J; bases not matched to a gene: 17. This CDR3 has 18 amino acids. Germline CDR1 MDHEN, CDR2 SYDVKM. The CDR3 reads CASSRPKGQGMFGYGYTF. The CDR3 region has the DNA TGTGCCAGCAGCAGGCCGAAGGGACAGGGGATGTTTGGCTATGGCTACACCTTC.

The chain joins TRBV19 to TRBJ1-1; no reliable D call. The CDR3 extends over 15 amino acids. V lost 6 bases and J lost 0, with 14 bases in between. Germline CDR1 and CDR2: LNHDA and SQIVND (reference sequence). CDR3 region: CASSAARVVNTEAFF. Written as DNA, the CDR3 is TGTGCCAGTAGCGCAGCCCGTGTGGTGAACACTGAAGCTTTCTTT.

The rearrangement links TRBV20-1 to TRBJ1-3; D is undetermined. This CDR3 comprises 11 residues. Trimming pared 2 bases from V and 7 bases from J, leaving 6 bases between. CDR1 is DFQATT and CDR2 is SNEGSKA in the germline V gene (reference sequence). CDR3 sequence (DNA): TGCAGTGCTAGACAGCAGAACACCATATATTTT. Amino acids: CSARQQNTIYF.

This clone appeared a single time. J is TRBJ2-1 and V is TRBV7-6, with TRBD1 as a possible D gene (5 bases). Trimming removed 0 bases from V and 4 bases from J, with 10 bases in between. This CDR3 has 15 amino acids. CDR1 is SGHVS, CDR2 FNYEAQ, per germline. The CDR3, as DNA: TGTGCCAGCAGCTTAGCTAGGGGCTCATACAATGAGCAGTTCTTC. As protein: CASSLARGSYNEQFF.

The chain couples TRBV29-1 to TRBJ1-1; possible D gene TRBD1, 5 bases. Germline V gene sequence: CDR1 SQVTM, CDR2 ANQGSEA. CDR3 length: 13 residues. V dropped 8 bases and J dropped 2 bases, with 15 bases sitting between them. The CDR3 DNA reads TGCAGCCACCCCCGGGGCCAAAACACTGAAGCTTTCTTT. Translation: CSHPRGQNTEAFF.

V usage is TRBV28 and J usage is TRBJ1-2; D unresolved. The ends were cut back, 8 bases at V and 0 bases at J, with 7 bases in the middle. The CDR3 consists of 12 residues. Looked up from germline, CDR1 is MDHEN and CDR2 is SYDVKM. CDR3 sequence reads: CASSEANYGYTF. In DNA, the CDR3 is TGTGCCAGCTCGGAAGCTAACTATGGCTACACCTTC.

The V gene is TRBV4-1, the J gene TRBJ1-3, with D hard to call. Germline CDR1 reads MGHRA; CDR2 reads YSYEKL. The CDR3 is made up of 17 amino acids. V was clipped by 0 bases and J by 0 bases, with 12 bases between them. Written as DNA, the CDR3 is TGCGCCAGCAGCCAAGATGGGGAGAGCAGCTCTGGAAACACCATATATTTT. Translated: CASSQDGESSSGNTIYF.

This clone appeared a single time. This chain uses TRBV6-1 with TRBJ1-5; 10 nucleotides align to TRBD1. Trimming removed 6 bases from V and 7 bases from J; junction bases left unmatched: 9. The germline CDR1 and CDR2 sequences are MNHNS and SASEGT. The CDR3 covers 15 residues. The CDR3 is CASSPGQGEGQPQHF. Written as DNA, the CDR3 is TGTGCCAGCAGCCCCGGACAGGGGGAAGGGCAGCCCCAGCATTTT.

V is TRBV6-5 and J is TRBJ1-3, with 7 bases lining up with TRBD1. CDR3 size: 14 residues. CDR1 is MNHEY and CDR2 is SVGAGI in the germline V gene. The trim removed 7 bases at V and 2 bases at J, leaving 5 bases unmatched. The CDR3 is CASNDDRAGNTIYF. In DNA form, the CDR3 reads TGTGCCAGCAACGATGACAGGGCTGGAAACACCATATATTTT.

This clone was seen once. V usage is TRBV7-9 and J usage is TRBJ1-5; TRBD1 matches at 7 bases. V shed 5 bases and J 11 bases; nucleotides not matched to a gene: 6. The germline gives CDR1 SEHNR, CDR2 FQNEAQ (reference sequence). The CDR3 spans 12 residues. Here the CDR3 reads CASSPTQGSQHF. The CDR3 DNA follows: TGTGCCAGCAGCCCAACACAGGGGTCCCAGCATTTT. Full variable domain (outside the CDR3, taken from reference TRBV7-9 and TRBJ1-5): DTGVSQNPRHKITKRGQNVTFRCDPISEHNRLYWYRQTLGQGPEFLTYFQNEAQLEKSRLLSDRFSAERPKGSFSTLEIQRTEQGDSAMYLCASSPTQGSQHFGDGTRLSIL.

The CDR3 sequence: CASSYSIVTENTEAFF. In DNA form, the CDR3 reads TGTGCCAGCAGTTACTCGATAGTCACTGAGAACACTGAAGCTTTCTTT. V gene TRBV6-6 combines with J gene TRBJ1-1, with D unresolved. Germline V gene sequence: CDR1 MNHNY, CDR2 SVGAGI (reference sequence). There are 16 residues in the CDR3. Between the trimmed V and J ends, which lost 0 bases and 1 base, there was a span of 12 bases.